This T cell receptor beta chain appears in the sequencing data of a study of T cell responses to AZD1222 COVID-19 vaccine. Only in-frame clones appear in the TCRdb table, and some are missing; sequencing was by immunoSEQ multiplex PCR. The profile covers 150,000 to 200,000 clones, with approximately 93% appearing a single time and 1% taken by the ten largest. About this clone itself: The antigen remains undetermined.

Regarding the study as a whole: There were mostly white British donors and more females than males, and clonal diversity was possibly underestimated. Every sample of the repertoires postdated the peak T cell response. Mapped onto spike, vaccine-associated CD4 TCRs spanned it and were dominant at 160-218 and 743-854.

The CDR3 extends over 14 amino acids. Per the germline V gene, CDR1 is KGHSH and CDR2 is LQKENI. V was pared by 5 bases and J by 8 bases, with 11 bases of the junction left unmatched. This sequence joins TRBV18 and TRBJ1-2, with TRBD1 matching 7 bases. This TCR came from an adult who received the AZD1222 COVID-19 vaccine. The sample consisted of peripheral blood, taken 28 days after the second AZD1222 dose. CDR3 in amino acids: CASSKVTTGEGYTF. In nucleotides, the CDR3 is TGTGCCAGCTCAAAGGTTACTACAGGGGAAGGCTACACCTTC.